This is a list of T cell receptor beta chains from one sample in a study of blood T cell repertoires in COVID-19. Measured with immunoSEQ multiplex PCR; TCRdb has only the in-frame clones, and not every one. This table has 140,000 to 150,000 clones, 60% to 85% appearing once. Sequenced input: peripheral blood. All receptors come from a woman aged 60-70 years with acute or convalescent COVID-19. Both conserved end residues are part of each CDR3. Each record gives: CDR3 DNA, CDR3 protein, clone size, V gene, J gene, D gene. The D gene is left open where the match is weak. A clone size is listed for some rows: how often the clone was seen (once, few, many), or a class if it is expanded.

TGTGCCAGCCGTAAGGGACAGGGCACCTACGAGCAGTACTTC	CASRKGQGTYEQYF	NA	TRBV27	TRBJ2-7	TRBD1
TGTGCCAGCTCCCCCTCTACAGGGGTTGGTGGCTACACCTTC	CASSPSTGVGGYTF	once	TRBV18	TRBJ1-2	TRBD1
TGTGCCAGCAGTTTATTCCCTAGACAAGAGACCCAGTACTTC	CASSLFPRQETQYF	NA	TRBV27	TRBJ2-5	NA
TGTGCCAGCAGCTTGAGGAGGACAACTAATGAAAAACTGTTTTTT	CASSLRRTTNEKLFF	NA	TRBV5-6	TRBJ1-4	NA
TGTGCCAGCAGCTCTCCTGACACGCATAATGAAAAACTGTTTTTT	CASSSPDTHNEKLFF	few	TRBV5-8	TRBJ1-4	NA
TGTGCCAGCAGCCAGGGACAGGGATCTTACAATGAGCAGTTCTTC	CASSQGQGSYNEQFF	NA	TRBV3-1/TRBV3-2	TRBJ2-1	TRBD1
TGTGCCAGCAGTTGGAGTCCTCTGCAAGAGACCCAGTACTTC	CASSWSPLQETQYF	NA	TRBV6-6	TRBJ2-5	NA
TGTGCCAGCAGCCTATTTCCAGGTATAATGAACACTGAAGCTTTCTTT	CASSLFPGIMNTEAFF	NA	TRBV14	TRBJ1-1	NA
TGCGCCAGCAGCTTGGGGACCCCCGGGACTAGCGGGAGCGAGACCCAGTACTTC	CASSLGTPGTSGSETQYF	NA	TRBV5-1	TRBJ2-5	TRBD2
TGTGCCACCAGCCTAGAGAGGGATACGCAGTATTTT	CATSLERDTQYF	once	TRBV15	TRBJ2-3	NA
TGTGCCATCAGTGAGTGGGGAGTAGCGGGACGCACAGATACGCAGTATTTT	CAISEWGVAGRTDTQYF	NA	TRBV10-3	TRBJ2-3	TRBD2